Only a few counts were recorded for the clone carrying this T cell receptor delta chain. Losses at the gene ends were 0 bases for V and 0 bases for J; bases not matched to a gene: 8. The CDR3 is 17 amino acids. CDR1 and CDR2 (germline): GEAIGNYY, EKD. The data stem from a study of gamma-delta T cells after stem cell transplantation. TCRdb reran clone calling via CATT on the RT-PCR reads. The profile covers about 1,500 delta-chain clones, with 5.5% appearing a single time and around 52% taken by the ten largest. The specimen sequenced was gamma-delta T cells. The source is a human donor. It is not recorded whose cells these are; they may come from a transplant donor. The chain links TRDV2 to TRDJ1; 8 bases line up with TRDD3. The CDR3 nucleotides read TGTGCCTGTGACACCCTGGGGGAGAGGGGGAACACCGATAAACTCATCTTT. It yields the protein CACDTLGERGNTDKLIF.